This TCR beta chain originates from a study of blood T cell repertoires in COVID-19. In this sample, this clone turned up once. Some clones are missing from TCRdb's copy, which holds only in-frame ones; the method was immunoSEQ multiplex PCR. The profile shows about 100,000 clones, 87% of them singletons. The CDR3 consists of 15 residues. Trimming removed 0 bases from V and 5 bases from J; junction bases left unmatched: 6. In germline, CDR1 is SGHAT, CDR2 FQNNGV. This clonotype was sampled from a man aged 25 to 40 in a cohort sampled during active COVID-19. V usage is TRBV11-2 and J usage is TRBJ2-5; 7 bases line up with TRBD2. The sequencing input was peripheral blood. The CDR3 DNA reads as TGTGCCAGCAGCTTAGATGGGAGGGGTGATGAGACCCAGTACTTC. Residues: CASSLDGRGDETQYF. Drawing the rest from reference TRBV11-2 and TRBJ2-5, the complete variable domain is EAGVAQSPRYKIIEKRQSVAFWCNPISGHATLYWYQQILGQGPKLLIQFQNNGVVDDSQLPKDRFSAERLKGVDSTLKIQPAKLEDSAVYLCASSLDGRGDETQYFGPGTRLLVL.